The 3 T cell receptor beta chains presented below share a single source sample, sequenced in a study of shared clonotypes between healthy human individuals. The protocol was immunoSEQ multiplex PCR, while the TCRdb copy is restricted to in-frame clones and leaves out a portion. The repertoire holds 2 million to 3 million clones, with 93% as singletons. What was sequenced was naive CD4+ T cells from PBMCs. Subset denoted: CD45RA+ positively selected. These TCRs come from a man between 18 and 35 years old in good health. Some clones in this sample may be carry-over from other donors' samples.

The chain carries TRBV28 and TRBJ1-1; TRBD1 matches 9 bases. The germline gives CDR1 MDHEN, CDR2 SYDVKM. This CDR3 region has 14 residues. The trim removed 6 bases at V and 4 bases at J, leaving 6 bases unmatched. CDR3: CASRFTGGFTEAFF. CDR3 in DNA: TGTGCCAGCAGGTTCACAGGGGGCTTCACTGAAGCTTTCTTT.

The rearrangement links TRBV27 to TRBJ2-5; TRBD2 might be the D (6 bases). The V gene's germline CDR1 is MNHEY and CDR2 SMNVEV (reference sequence). The CDR3 loop spans 15 amino acids. The V gene lost 5 bases and the J gene lost 1 base, with 14 bases spanning the gap. In nucleotides, the CDR3 is TGTGCCAGCAGTCCTGGGCCGGAGGGCCAAGAGACCCAGTACTTC. Its translation: CASSPGPEGQETQYF.

This chain joins TRBV30 and TRBJ2-1, with 8 bases fitting TRBD2. Trimming cost V 4 bases and J 1 base; bases outside gene matches: 3. Per the germline V gene, CDR1 is GTSNPN and CDR2 is SVGIG (reference sequence). There are 14 residues in the CDR3. As DNA, the CDR3 is TGTGCCTGGACAGCGGGGGAGTCCTACAATGAGCAGTTCTTC. It codes for CAWTAGESYNEQFF. Full variable domain (missing parts from reference TRBV30 and TRBJ2-1): SQTIHQWPATLVQPVGSPLSLECTVEGTSNPNLYWYRQAAGRGLQLLFYSVGIGQISSEVPQNLSASRPQDRQFILSSKKLLLSDSGFYLCAWTAGESYNEQFFGPGTRLTVL.